This T cell receptor (beta chain) was sequenced during a study of OX40 agonist ivuxolimab in advanced cancers. Study background: Patients receiving dose escalation had hepatocellular carcinoma, melanoma, renal cell or head and neck cancer.

Findings and limits, study-wide: Blood T cells, both CD4+ and CD8+, expanded clonally by week 6 at 0.1 to 3.0 mg/kg. Expanded peripheral T-cell antigen specificity went undetermined.

The V and J ends lost 4 bases and 5 bases, in that order; junction bases with no gene match: 9. The CDR3 is 15 residues long. CDR1 is MGHRA, CDR2 YSYEKL, per germline. In the case of this clone: The antigen remains unidentified.

Using immunoSEQ multiplex PCR, the repertoire was profiled, and TCRdb retains in-frame clones only, with some absent. The data contain tens of thousands of clones, approximately 80% of them singletons. Sequenced material: CD4+ or CD8+ T cells sorted from blood, taken in a trial of the OX40 agonist ivuxolimab. The V gene is TRBV4-1, the J gene TRBJ2-7, with 9 bases identical to TRBD1. This receptor was taken from an adult with an advanced solid tumor such as melanoma, head and neck, liver or kidney cancer. The CDR3 DNA sequence: TGCGCCAGCAGCCCCGGTGGGACAGGGTTCCACGAGCAGTACTTC. Its protein product is CASSPGGTGFHEQYF.